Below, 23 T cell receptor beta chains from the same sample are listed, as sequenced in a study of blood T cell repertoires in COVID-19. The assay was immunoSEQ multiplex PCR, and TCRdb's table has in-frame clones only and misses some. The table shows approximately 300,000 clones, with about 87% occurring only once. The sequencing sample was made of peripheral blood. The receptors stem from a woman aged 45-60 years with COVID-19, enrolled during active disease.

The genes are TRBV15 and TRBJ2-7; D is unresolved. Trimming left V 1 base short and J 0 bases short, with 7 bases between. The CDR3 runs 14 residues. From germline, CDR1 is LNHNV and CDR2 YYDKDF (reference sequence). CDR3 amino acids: CATSRGKSSYEQYF. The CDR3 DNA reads TGTGCCACCAGCAGAGGCAAGAGCTCCTACGAGCAGTACTTC.

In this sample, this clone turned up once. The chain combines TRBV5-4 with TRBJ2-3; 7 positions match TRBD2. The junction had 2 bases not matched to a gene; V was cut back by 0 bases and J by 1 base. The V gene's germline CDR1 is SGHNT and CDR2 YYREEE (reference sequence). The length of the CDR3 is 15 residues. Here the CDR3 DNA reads TGTGCCAGCAGCTTGGCCGCGGGAGGCACAGATACGCAGTATTTT. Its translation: CASSLAAGGTDTQYF.

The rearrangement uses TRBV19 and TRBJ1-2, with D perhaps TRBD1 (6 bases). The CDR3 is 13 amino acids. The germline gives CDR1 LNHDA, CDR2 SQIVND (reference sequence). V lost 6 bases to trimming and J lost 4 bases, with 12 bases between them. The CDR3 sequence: CASRTTGLYGYTF. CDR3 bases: TGTGCCAGTAGAACTACAGGGCTCTATGGCTACACCTTC.

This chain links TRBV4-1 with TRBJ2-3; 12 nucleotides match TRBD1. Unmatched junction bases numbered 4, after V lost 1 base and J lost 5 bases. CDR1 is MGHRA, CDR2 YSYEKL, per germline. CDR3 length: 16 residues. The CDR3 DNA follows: TGCGCCAGCAGCCAAGGGGACAGGGGGCCCGGAGATACGCAGTATTTT. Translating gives CASSQGDRGPGDTQYF.

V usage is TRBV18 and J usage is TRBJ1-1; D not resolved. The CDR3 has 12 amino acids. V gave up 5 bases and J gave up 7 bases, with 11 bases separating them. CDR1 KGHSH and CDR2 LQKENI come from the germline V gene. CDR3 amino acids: CASSGQAVEAFF. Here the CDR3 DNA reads TGTGCCAGCTCAGGCCAGGCTGTTGAAGCTTTCTTT.

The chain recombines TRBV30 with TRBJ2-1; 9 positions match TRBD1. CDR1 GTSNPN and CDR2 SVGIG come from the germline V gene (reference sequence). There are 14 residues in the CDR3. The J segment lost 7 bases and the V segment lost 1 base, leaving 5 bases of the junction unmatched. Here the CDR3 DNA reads TGTGCCTGGAGTGATGGGACAGGGAGAAATGAGCAGTTCTTC. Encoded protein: CAWSDGTGRNEQFF.

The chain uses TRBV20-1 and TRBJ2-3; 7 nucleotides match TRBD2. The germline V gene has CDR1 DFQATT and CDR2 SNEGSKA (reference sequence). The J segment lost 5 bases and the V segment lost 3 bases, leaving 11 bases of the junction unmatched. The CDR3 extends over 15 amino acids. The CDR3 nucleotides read TGCAGTGCTAGTTGGCTAGCGGACCGTAAAGATACGCAGTATTTT. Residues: CSASWLADRKDTQYF.

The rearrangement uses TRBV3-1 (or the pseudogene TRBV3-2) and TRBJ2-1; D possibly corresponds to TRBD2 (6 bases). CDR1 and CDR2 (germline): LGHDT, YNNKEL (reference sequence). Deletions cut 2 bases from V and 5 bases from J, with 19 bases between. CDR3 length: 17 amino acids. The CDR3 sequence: CASSQIFPETRNNEQFF. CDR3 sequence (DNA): TGTGCCAGCAGCCAAATATTCCCGGAGACTAGGAACAATGAGCAGTTCTTC.

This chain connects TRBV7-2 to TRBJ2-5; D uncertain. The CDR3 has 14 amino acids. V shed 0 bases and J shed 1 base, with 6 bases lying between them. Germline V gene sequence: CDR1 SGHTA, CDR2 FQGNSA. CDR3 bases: TGTGCCAGCAGCTTAGCCAGTGTCCAAGAGACCCAGTACTTC. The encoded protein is CASSLASVQETQYF. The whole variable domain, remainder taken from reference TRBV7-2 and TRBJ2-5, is GAGVSQSPSNKVTEKGKDVELRCDPISGHTALYWYRQSLGQGLEFLIYFQGNSAPDKSGLPSDRFSAERTGGSVSTLTIQRTQQEDSAVYLCASSLASVQETQYFGPGTRLLVL.

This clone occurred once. The CDR3 reads CASSFGGQGPNTEAFF. CDR3 nucleotides: TGTGCCAGCAGCTTTGGAGGGCAGGGCCCGAACACTGAAGCTTTCTTT. The gene calls are TRBV5-4 and TRBJ1-1, with D possibly being TRBD1 (5 bases). The CDR3 is 16 residues long. Trimming took 2 bases from V and 1 from J, leaving 15 bases between them. Germline-derived CDR1 and CDR2 are SGHNT and YYREEE (reference sequence).

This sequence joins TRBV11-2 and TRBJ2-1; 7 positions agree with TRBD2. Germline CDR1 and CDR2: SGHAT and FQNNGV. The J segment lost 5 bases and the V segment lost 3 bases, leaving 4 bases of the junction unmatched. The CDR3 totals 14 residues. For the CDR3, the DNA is TGTGCCAGCAGCTTGCCTAGCGGAGACAATGAGCAGTTCTTC. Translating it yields CASSLPSGDNEQFF.

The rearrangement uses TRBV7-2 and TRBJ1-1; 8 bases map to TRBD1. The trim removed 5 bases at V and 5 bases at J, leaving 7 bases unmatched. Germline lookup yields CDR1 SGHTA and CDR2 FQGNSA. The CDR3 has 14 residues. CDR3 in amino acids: CASSRDRGATEAFF. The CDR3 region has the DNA TGTGCCAGCAGCCGCGACAGGGGTGCGACTGAAGCTTTCTTT.

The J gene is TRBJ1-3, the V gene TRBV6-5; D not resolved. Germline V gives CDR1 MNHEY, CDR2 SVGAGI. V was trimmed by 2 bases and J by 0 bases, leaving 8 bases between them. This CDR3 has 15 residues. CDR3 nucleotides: TGTGCCAGCAGTTACGGCGGTCGCTCTGGAAACACCATATATTTT. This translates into CASSYGGRSGNTIYF.

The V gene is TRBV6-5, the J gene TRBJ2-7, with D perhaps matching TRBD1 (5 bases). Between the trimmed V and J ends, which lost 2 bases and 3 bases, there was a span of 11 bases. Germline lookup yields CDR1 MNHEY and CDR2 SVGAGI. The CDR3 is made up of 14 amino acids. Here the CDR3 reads CASSYGIDSYEQYF. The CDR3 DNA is TGTGCCAGCAGTTACGGGATCGACAGCTACGAGCAGTACTTC.

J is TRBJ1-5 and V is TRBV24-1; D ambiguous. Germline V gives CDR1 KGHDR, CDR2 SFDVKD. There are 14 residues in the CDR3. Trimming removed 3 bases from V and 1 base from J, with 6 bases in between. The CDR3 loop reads CATSDHGSNQPQHF. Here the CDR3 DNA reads TGTGCCACCAGTGATCACGGGAGCAATCAGCCCCAGCATTTT.

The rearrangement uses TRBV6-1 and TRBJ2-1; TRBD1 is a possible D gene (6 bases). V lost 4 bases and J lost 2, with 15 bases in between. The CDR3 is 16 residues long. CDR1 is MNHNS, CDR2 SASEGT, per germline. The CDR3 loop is CASSGTGTLPYNEQFF. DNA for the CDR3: TGTGCCAGCAGTGGTACAGGGACCCTTCCCTACAATGAGCAGTTCTTC.

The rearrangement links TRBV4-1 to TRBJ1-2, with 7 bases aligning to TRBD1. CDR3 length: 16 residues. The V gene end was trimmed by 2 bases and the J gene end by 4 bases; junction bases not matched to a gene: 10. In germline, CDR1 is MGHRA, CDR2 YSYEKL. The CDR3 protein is CASSQLSGTAVYGYTF. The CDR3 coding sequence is TGCGCCAGCAGCCAACTCTCCGGGACAGCAGTCTATGGCTACACCTTC.

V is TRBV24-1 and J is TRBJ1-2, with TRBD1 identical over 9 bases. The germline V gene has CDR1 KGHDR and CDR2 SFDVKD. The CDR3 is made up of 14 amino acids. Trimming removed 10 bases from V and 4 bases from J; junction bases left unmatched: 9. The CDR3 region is CATSGTGSGYGYTF. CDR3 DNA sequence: TGTGCCACTTCCGGGACAGGGAGCGGCTATGGCTACACCTTC.

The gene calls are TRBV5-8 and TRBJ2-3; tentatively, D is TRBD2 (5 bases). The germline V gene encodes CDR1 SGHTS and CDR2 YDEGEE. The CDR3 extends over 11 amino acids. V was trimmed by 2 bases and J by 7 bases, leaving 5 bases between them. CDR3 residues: CASSFGNTQYF. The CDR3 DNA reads TGTGCCAGCAGCTTCGGGAATACGCAGTATTTT. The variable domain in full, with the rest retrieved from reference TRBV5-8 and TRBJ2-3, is EAGVTQSPTHLIKTRGQQATLRCSPISGHTSVYWYQQALGLGLQFLLWYDEGEERNRGNFPPRFSGRQFPNYSSELNVNALELEDSALYLCASSFGNTQYFGPGTRLTVL.

Here the CDR3 DNA reads TGTGCCAGCAGTACCCGGGACAGTAGCACAGATACGCAGTATTTT. It yields the protein CASSTRDSSTDTQYF. The V gene is TRBV27, the J gene TRBJ2-3; 7 nucleotides agree with TRBD1. CDR1 is MNHEY and CDR2 is SMNVEV in the germline V gene (reference sequence). With 5 bases clipped from V and 0 bases from J, the junction kept 5 bases outside the gene matches. The CDR3 consists of 15 residues.

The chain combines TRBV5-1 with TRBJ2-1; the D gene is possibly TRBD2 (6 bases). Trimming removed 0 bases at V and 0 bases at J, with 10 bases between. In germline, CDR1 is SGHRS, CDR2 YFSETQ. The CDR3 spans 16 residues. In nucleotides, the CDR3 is TGCGCCAGCAGCTTGGGGACGGGAGACTCCTACAATGAGCAGTTCTTC. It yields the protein CASSLGTGDSYNEQFF.

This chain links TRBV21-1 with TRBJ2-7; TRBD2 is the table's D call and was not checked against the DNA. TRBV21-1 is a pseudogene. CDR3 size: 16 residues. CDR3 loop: CASSNCGSSGSYEQYF. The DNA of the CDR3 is TGTGCCAGCAGCAATTGCGGGTCGTCAGGCTCCTACGAGCAGTACTTC.

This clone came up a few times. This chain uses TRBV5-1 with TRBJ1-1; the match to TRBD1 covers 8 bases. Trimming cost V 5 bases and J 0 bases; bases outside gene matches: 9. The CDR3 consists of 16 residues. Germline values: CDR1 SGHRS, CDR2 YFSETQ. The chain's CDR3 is CASRDGTGRLNTEAFF. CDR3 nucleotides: TGCGCCAGCAGGGACGGGACAGGAAGGTTGAACACTGAAGCTTTCTTT.